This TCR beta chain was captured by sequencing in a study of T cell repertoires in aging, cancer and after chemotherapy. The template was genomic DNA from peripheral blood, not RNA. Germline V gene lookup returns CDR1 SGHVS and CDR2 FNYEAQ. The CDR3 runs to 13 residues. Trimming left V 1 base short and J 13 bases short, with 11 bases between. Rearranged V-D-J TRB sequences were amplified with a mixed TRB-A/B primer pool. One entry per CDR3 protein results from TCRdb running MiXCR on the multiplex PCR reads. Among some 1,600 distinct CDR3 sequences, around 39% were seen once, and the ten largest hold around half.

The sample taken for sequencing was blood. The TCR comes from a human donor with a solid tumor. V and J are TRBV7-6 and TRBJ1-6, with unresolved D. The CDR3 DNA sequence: TGTGCCAGCAGCTTAGACAGACGCTCCCCCCTCCACTTT. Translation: CASSLDRRSPLHF.